This T cell receptor (beta chain) is from a study of blood T cell repertoires in COVID-19. Overall study context: Some COVID-19 samples were acute and others convalescent; all came from the United States, Italy and Spain. T cells, B-cell-depleted T cells, or PBMCs provided the cDNA or gDNA that served as material.

Here immunoSEQ multiplex PCR was the method, and the copy in TCRdb shows in-frame clones only, minus some. The data contain 300,000 to 400,000 clones, 80% to 90% of them singletons. Trimming stripped 0 bases from V and 0 bases from J, with 12 bases between. The CDR3 runs 17 residues. Germline V gene lookup returns CDR1 LGHNA and CDR2 YNFKEQ. Patients in Seattle were enrolled during active infection, then followed longitudinally. This sequence joins TRBV4-2 and TRBJ1-5; tentatively, D is TRBD1 (5 bases). The TCR was taken from a woman aged 50 to 60 with COVID-19, enrolled during active disease. The sequenced sample consisted of peripheral blood. CDR3 in DNA: TGTGCCAGCAGCCAAGATGTGGGGGGAGATAGCAATCAGCCCCAGCATTTT. Amino acid sequence: CASSQDVGGDSNQPQHF.